These 7 T cell receptor beta chains share one sample of origin, sequenced in a study of T cells in Graves' hyperthyroidism and ophthalmopathy. RNA transcripts gave rise to amplified TCR beta CDR3 regions. The primer set for the first-round RT-PCR of the TCR CDR3 was HTBI. Via MiXCR, TCRdb re-called the multiplex PCR reads, giving one row per CDR3 protein. The sample lists about 98,000 distinct CDR3 sequences, roughly 40% occurring once. Sequencing used peripheral blood or thyroid tissue (not recorded which). The receptors stem from a woman in her 30s with Graves' hyperthyroidism.

This clonotype was observed at least ten times. The J gene is TRBJ1-5, the V gene TRBV7-8; the D gene is possibly TRBD1 (5 bases). V was shortened by 1 base and J by 7 bases, with 14 bases between the two germline ends. Germline V gene sequence: CDR1 SGHVS, CDR2 FQNEAQ. This CDR3 is built from 15 residues. The CDR3 spells CASSLGVGAPQPQHF. CDR3 DNA: TGTGCCAGCAGCTTAGGGGTAGGGGCCCCCCAGCCCCAGCATTTT. Looking up the rest from reference TRBV7-8 and TRBJ1-5 gives the full variable domain: GAGVSQSPRYKVAKRGQDVALRCDPISGHVSLFWYQQALGQGPEFLTYFQNEAQLDKSGLPSDRFFAERPEGSVSTLKIQRTQQEDSAVYLCASSLGVGAPQPQHFGDGTRLSIL.

This clonotype was observed a few times. With a much larger clone just one base away, this may be a read error. The chain recombines TRBV29-1 with TRBJ1-5; 10 bases are a match to TRBD1. The CDR3 extends over 11 amino acids. Per the germline V gene, CDR1 is SQVTM and CDR2 is ANQGSEA. The ends lost 7 bases at V and 11 bases at J; junction bases unmatched: 5. The CDR3 reads CSAWTGGAQHF. The CDR3 nucleotides are TGCAGCGCCTGGACAGGGGGGGCCCAGCATTTT. The full variable domain, with the rest looked up from reference TRBV29-1 and TRBJ1-5, is SAVISQKPSRDICQRGTSLTIQCQVDSQVTMMFWYRQQPGQSLTLIATANQGSEATYESGFVIDKFPISRPNLTFSTLTVSNMSPEDSSIYLCSAWTGGAQHFGDGTRLSIL.

This clonotype was counted at least ten times. The V and J genes are TRBV5-1 and TRBJ1-1; possibly TRBD1 for D (6 bases). The CDR3 length is 13 residues. CDR1 is SGHRS, CDR2 YFSETQ, per germline. V lost 2 bases and J 6 bases, leaving 11 bases between the germline ends. CDR3: CASSLGQMSEAFF. The CDR3 nucleotides read TGCGCCAGCAGCTTAGGACAGATGTCTGAAGCTTTCTTT.

The chain carries TRBV2 and TRBJ2-7; D gene ambiguous. The V gene's germline CDR1 is SNHLY and CDR2 FYNNEI. The V end was cut by 8 bases, the J end by 4 bases, with 9 bases between. The CDR3 is made up of 11 amino acids. The CDR3 is CASEDLYEQYF. As DNA, the CDR3 is TGTGCCAGCGAAGACTTGTACGAGCAGTACTTC.

This clonotype was counted at least ten times. The chain combines TRBV7-3 with TRBJ1-6; D is uncertain. The CDR3 is made up of 17 amino acids. Trimming stripped 5 bases from V and 1 base from J, with 15 bases between. Germline CDR1 and CDR2: SGHTA and FQGTGA. The CDR3 region is CASSLAGPGSYNSPLHF. The CDR3 DNA follows: TGTGCCAGCAGCCTAGCGGGCCCGGGGTCCTATAATTCACCCCTCCACTTT.

On this clonotype itself: The germline gene is not matched at one end of the junction; a read error may be the cause. For the CDR3, the DNA is TGCGCCAGCAGCCAGGAACCCCGGGAGCTGTTTTTT. Its protein product is CASSQEPRELFF. The chain is built from TRBV7-4 and TRBJ2-2; D gene unclear. The CDR3 is 12 residues long. Germline values: CDR1 SGHVT, CDR2 SQSDAQ.

The chain joins TRBV15 to TRBJ2-5; TRBD2 matches 11 bases. V gave up 2 bases and J gave up 7 bases; unmatched junction bases: 9. This CDR3 region has 16 residues. The germline V gene encodes CDR1 LNHNV and CDR2 YYDKDF (reference sequence). As DNA, the CDR3 is TGTGCCACCAGCAGACACGGAGGGACTAGCGGTGTGACCCAGTACTTC. As protein: CATSRHGGTSGVTQYF.